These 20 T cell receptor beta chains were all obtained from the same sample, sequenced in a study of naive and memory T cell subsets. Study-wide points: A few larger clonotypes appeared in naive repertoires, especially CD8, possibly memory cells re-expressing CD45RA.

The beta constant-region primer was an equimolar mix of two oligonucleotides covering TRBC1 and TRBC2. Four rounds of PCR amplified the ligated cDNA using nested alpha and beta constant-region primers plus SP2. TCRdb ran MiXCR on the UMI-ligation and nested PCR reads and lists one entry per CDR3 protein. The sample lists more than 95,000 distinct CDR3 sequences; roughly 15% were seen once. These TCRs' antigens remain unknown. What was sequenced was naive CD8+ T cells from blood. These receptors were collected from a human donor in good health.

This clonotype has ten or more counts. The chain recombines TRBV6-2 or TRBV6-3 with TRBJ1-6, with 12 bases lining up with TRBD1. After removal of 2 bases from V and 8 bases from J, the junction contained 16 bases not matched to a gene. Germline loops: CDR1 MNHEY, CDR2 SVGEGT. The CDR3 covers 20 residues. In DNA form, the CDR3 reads TGTGCCAGCAGTTACCCTTGGGACAGGGGGCTGGCGGCGGTAGATTCACCCCTCCACTTT. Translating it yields CASSYPWDRGLAAVDSPLHF.

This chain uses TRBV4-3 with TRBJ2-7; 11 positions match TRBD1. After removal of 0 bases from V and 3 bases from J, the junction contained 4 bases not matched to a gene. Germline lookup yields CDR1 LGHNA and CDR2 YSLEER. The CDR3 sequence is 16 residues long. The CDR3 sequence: CASSQDGTGGDYEQYF. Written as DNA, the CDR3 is TGCGCCAGCAGCCAAGATGGGACAGGGGGGGACTACGAGCAGTACTTC.

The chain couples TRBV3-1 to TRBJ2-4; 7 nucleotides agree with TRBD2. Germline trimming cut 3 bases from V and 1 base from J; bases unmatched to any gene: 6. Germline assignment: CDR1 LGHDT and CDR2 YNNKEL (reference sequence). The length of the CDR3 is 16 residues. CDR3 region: CASSQELANAKNIQYF. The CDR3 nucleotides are TGTGCCAGCAGCCAGGAACTAGCGAATGCCAAAAACATTCAGTACTTC. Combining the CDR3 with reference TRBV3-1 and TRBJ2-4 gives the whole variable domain DTAVSQTPKYLVTQMGNDKSIKCEQNLGHDTMYWYKQDSKKFLKIMFSYNNKELIINETVPNRFSPKSPDKAHLNLHINSLELGDSAVYFCASSQELANAKNIQYFGAGTRLSVL.

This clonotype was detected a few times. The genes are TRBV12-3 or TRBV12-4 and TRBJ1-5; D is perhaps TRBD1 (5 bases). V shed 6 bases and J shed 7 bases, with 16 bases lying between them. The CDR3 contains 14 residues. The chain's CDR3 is CASRGQGPKQPQHF. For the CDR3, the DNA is TGTGCCAGCAGAGGCCAGGGTCCAAAACAGCCCCAGCATTTT.

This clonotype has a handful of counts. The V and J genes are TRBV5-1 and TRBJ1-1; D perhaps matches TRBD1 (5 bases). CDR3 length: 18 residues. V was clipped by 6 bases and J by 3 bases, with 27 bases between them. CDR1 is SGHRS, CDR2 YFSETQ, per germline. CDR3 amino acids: CASTVGSGLGLGDTEAFF. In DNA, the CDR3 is TGCGCCAGCACCGTGGGGTCAGGTTTGGGGTTAGGGGACACTGAAGCTTTCTTT.

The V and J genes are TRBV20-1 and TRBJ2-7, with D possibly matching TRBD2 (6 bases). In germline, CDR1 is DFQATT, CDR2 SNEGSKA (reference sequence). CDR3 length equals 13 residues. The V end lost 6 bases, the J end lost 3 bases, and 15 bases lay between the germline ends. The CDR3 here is CSAADYSIYEQYF. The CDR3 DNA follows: TGCAGTGCCGCGGACTATTCTATCTACGAGCAGTACTTC.

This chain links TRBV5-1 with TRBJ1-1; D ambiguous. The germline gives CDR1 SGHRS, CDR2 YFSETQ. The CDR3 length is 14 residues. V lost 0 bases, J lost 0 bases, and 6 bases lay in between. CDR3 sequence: CASSLAVMNTEAFF. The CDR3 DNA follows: TGCGCCAGCAGCTTGGCAGTGATGAACACTGAAGCTTTCTTT.

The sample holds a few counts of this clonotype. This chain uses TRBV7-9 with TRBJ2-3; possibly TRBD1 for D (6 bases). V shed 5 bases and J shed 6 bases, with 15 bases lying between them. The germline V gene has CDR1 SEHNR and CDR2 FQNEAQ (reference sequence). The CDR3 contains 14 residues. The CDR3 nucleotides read TGTGCCAGCAGCCAACTAACAGGGATCGATACGCAGTATTTT. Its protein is CASSQLTGIDTQYF.

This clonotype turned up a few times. Here the CDR3 reads CASMTDRVHGYGYTF. The CDR3 nucleotides are TGTGCCAGCATGACGGACAGGGTCCATGGCTATGGCTACACCTTC. The chain carries TRBV21-1 and TRBJ1-2; the table assigns TRBD1, which was not confirmed against the DNA. TRBV21-1 is termed a pseudogene. The length of the CDR3 is 15 residues.

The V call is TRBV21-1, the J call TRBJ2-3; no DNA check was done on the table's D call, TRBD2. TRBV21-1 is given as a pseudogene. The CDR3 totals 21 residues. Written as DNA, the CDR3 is TGTGCCAGCAGCAAAGTGCTCCGGGTTGGGGAACTAGCGGGGAACACAGATACGCAGTATTTT. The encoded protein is CASSKVLRVGELAGNTDTQYF.

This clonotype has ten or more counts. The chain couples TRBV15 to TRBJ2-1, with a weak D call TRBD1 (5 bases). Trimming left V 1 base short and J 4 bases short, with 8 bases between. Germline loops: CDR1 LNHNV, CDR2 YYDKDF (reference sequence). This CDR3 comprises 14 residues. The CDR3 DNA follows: TGTGCCACCAGCAGAGCTCAGGGTTACAATGAGCAGTTCTTC. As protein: CATSRAQGYNEQFF.

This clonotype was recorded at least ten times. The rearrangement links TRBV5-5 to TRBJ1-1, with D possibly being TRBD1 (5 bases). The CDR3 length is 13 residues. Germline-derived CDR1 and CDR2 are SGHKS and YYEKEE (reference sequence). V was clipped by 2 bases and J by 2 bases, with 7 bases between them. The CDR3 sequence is CASSFQGNTEAFF. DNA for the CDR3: TGTGCCAGCAGCTTCCAGGGAAACACTGAAGCTTTCTTT.

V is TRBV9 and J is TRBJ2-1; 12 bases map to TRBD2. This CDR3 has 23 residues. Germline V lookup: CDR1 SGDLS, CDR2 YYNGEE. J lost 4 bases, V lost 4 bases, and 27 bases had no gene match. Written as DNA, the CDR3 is TGTGCCAGCAGCACTCCGACGCGGACTGAATCCCGGACTAGCGGGGAGAGTTACAATGAGCAGTTCTTC. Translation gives CASSTPTRTESRTSGESYNEQFF.

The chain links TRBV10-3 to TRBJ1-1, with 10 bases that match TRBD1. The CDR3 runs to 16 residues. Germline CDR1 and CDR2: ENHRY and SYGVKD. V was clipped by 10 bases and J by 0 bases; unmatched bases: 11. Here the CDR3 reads CATLGQGQRLNTEAFF. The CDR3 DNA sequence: TGTGCCACTCTGGGACAGGGGCAGAGGTTGAACACTGAAGCTTTCTTT.

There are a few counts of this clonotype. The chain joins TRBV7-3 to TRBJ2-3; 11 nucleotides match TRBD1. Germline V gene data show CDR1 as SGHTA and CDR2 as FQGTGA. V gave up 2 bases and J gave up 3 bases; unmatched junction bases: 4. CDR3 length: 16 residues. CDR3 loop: CASSLVGTGGTDTQYF. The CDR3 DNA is TGTGCCAGCAGCTTAGTGGGGACAGGGGGAACAGATACGCAGTATTTT.

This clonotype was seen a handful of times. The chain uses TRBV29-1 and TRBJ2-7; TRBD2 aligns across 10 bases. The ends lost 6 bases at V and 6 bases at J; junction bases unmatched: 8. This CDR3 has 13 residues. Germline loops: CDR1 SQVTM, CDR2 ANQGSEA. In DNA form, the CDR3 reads TGCAGCGTGGCTACGGGACTAGCGAGCGAGCAGTACTTC. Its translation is CSVATGLASEQYF.

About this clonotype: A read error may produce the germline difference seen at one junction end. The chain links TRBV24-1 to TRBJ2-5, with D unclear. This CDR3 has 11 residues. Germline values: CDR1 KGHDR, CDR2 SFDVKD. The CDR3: CATSDHETQYF. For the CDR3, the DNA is TGTGCCACCAGTGACCATGAGACCCAGTACTTC.

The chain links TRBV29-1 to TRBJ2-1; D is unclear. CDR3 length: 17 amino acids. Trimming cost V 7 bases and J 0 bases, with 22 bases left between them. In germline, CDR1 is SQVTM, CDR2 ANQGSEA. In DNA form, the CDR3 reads TGCAGCGCCCAGACCTATAATACCCCGTCCTCCTACAATGAGCAGTTCTTC. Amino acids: CSAQTYNTPSSYNEQFF.

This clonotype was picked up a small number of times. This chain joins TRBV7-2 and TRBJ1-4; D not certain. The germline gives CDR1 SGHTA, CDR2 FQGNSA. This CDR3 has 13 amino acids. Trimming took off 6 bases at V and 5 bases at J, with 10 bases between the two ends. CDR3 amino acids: CASSWAKNEKLFF. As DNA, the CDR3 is TGTGCCAGCAGTTGGGCCAAAAATGAAAAACTGTTTTTT.

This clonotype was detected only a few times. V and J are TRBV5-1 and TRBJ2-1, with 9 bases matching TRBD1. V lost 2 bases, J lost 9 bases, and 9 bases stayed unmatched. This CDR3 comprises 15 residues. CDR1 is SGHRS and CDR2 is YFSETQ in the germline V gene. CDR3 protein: CASSFATGGYGEQFF. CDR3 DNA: TGCGCCAGCAGCTTCGCGACAGGGGGTTATGGTGAGCAGTTCTTC.